A single sample is the source of the 2 T cell receptor beta chains below, sequenced in a study of blood T cell repertoires in COVID-19. Assay used: immunoSEQ multiplex PCR; TCRdb lists only in-frame clones, some missing. The table lists 200,000 to 250,000 clones, around nine tenths of them singletons. Sequencing was done on a sample of peripheral blood. These receptors all come from a man younger than 30 with active or convalescent COVID-19.

V usage is TRBV28 and J usage is TRBJ1-4; TRBD1 matches at 8 bases. CDR1 MDHEN and CDR2 SYDVKM come from the germline V gene. CDR3 length: 15 amino acids. Germline trimming cut 6 bases from V and 6 bases from J; bases unmatched to any gene: 9. CDR3 residues: CASRRTGQEDEKLFF. CDR3 nucleotide sequence: TGTGCCAGCAGACGAACGGGACAGGAGGATGAAAAACTGTTTTTT.

The gene calls are TRBV19 and TRBJ2-7, with TRBD2 identical over 14 bases. With 5 bases clipped from V and 6 bases from J, the junction kept 3 bases outside the gene matches. Germline-derived CDR1 and CDR2 are LNHDA and SQIVND (reference sequence). This CDR3 has 14 residues. The CDR3, as DNA: TGTGCCAGTAGTTTCGGGACTAGCGGGGGCGAGCAGTACTTC. Encoded protein: CASSFGTSGGEQYF.